These 18 T cell receptor beta chains were sequenced from one sample in a study of blood T cell repertoires in COVID-19. Libraries were prepared by immunoSEQ multiplex PCR; TCRdb keeps only in-frame clonotypes and omits some of them. Of 250,000 to 300,000 clones detected, around nine tenths appear once; the ten largest clones hold approximately 12%. The sequenced material came from peripheral blood. These receptors originate from a woman under 40 with COVID-19, enrolled during active disease.

This chain links TRBV4-1 with TRBJ1-1, with D tentatively TRBD1 (5 bases). CDR1 MGHRA and CDR2 YSYEKL come from the germline V gene. The ends were cut back, 0 bases at V and 1 base at J, with 27 bases in the middle. The CDR3 is 21 amino acids. As DNA, the CDR3 is TGCGCCAGCAGCCAAGATCCAATCCGACTGACAGTGCCCGTTCCGAACACTGAAGCTTTCTTT. Translating gives CASSQDPIRLTVPVPNTEAFF.

The chain combines TRBV5-1 with TRBJ2-7; 7 nucleotides agree with TRBD2. The CDR3 consists of 16 residues. Germline values: CDR1 SGHRS, CDR2 YFSETQ. J gave up 1 base and V 1 base, and 8 bases lay outside the gene matches. CDR3 protein: CASSLSTGGGSYEQYF. In DNA form, the CDR3 reads TGCGCCAGCAGCTTGTCTACCGGCGGGGGATCCTACGAGCAGTACTTC.

The J gene is TRBJ1-1, the V gene TRBV18; D call uncertain. V lost 3 bases to trimming and J lost 3 bases, with 17 bases between them. The CDR3 loop spans 16 amino acids. CDR1 and CDR2 (germline): KGHSH, LQKENI. CDR3 nucleotide sequence: TGTGCCAGCTCACCGGACCAAGGAGGTACTGACACTGAAGCTTTCTTT. Its protein product is CASSPDQGGTDTEAFF.

The chain couples TRBV24-1 to TRBJ1-1; a possible D gene is TRBD1 (6 bases). Per the germline V gene, CDR1 is KGHDR and CDR2 is SFDVKD. Trimming removed 3 bases at V and 0 bases at J, with 10 bases between. The CDR3 length is 15 residues. The CDR3 sequence: CATSDRDIMNTEAFF. In DNA form, the CDR3 reads TGTGCCACCAGTGATCGGGACATCATGAACACTGAAGCTTTCTTT.

The rearrangement links TRBV7-8 to TRBJ2-3; perhaps TRBD2 as D (5 bases). V was shortened by 1 base and J by 6 bases, with 11 bases between the two germline ends. Germline loops: CDR1 SGHVS, CDR2 FQNEAQ. The CDR3 has 14 residues. CDR3 bases: TGTGCCAGCAGCTTAGTCAGGAGGACGGATACGCAGTATTTT. The encoded protein is CASSLVRRTDTQYF.

This chain links TRBV7-9 with TRBJ2-1; 7 bases are a match to TRBD1. V was pared by 3 bases and J by 7 bases, with 6 bases of the junction left unmatched. There are 14 residues in the CDR3. Germline V gene data show CDR1 as SEHNR and CDR2 as FQNEAQ (reference sequence). The CDR3 protein is CASSFRQGWNEQFF. In DNA, the CDR3 is TGTGCCAGCAGCTTCCGACAGGGTTGGAATGAGCAGTTCTTC.

CDR3 in amino acids: CASSPGLAGSYEQYF. The DNA of the CDR3 is TGTGCCAGCAGCCCAGGACTAGCGGGGAGCTACGAGCAGTACTTC. J is TRBJ2-7 and V is TRBV11-3; TRBD2 agrees at 12 bases. The CDR3 consists of 15 residues. The germline V gene has CDR1 SGHNT and CDR2 YENEEA. The junction had 5 bases not matched to a gene; V was cut back by 5 bases and J by 3 bases. Full variable domain (missing parts from reference TRBV11-3 and TRBJ2-7): EAGVVQSPRYKIIEKKQPVAFWCNPISGHNTLYWYLQNLGQGPELLIRYENEEAVDDSQLPKDRFSAERLKGVDSTLKIQPAELGDSAVYLCASSPGLAGSYEQYFGPGTRLTVT.

V and J are TRBV6-1 and TRBJ2-7, with D maybe TRBD2 (5 bases). CDR3 length equals 11 residues. With 3 bases removed from V and 12 bases from J, the gap between germline ends came to 12 bases. Germline lookup yields CDR1 MNHNS and CDR2 SASEGT. CDR3 DNA: TGTGCCAGCAGTGAGATATCGGACTCGTACTTC. Translated, it gives CASSEISDSYF.

This chain joins TRBV5-1 and TRBJ2-7, with TRBD2 identical over 14 bases. The V segment lost 3 bases and the J segment 5 bases; nucleotides outside the gene matches: 4. The CDR3 contains 15 residues. Germline V gives CDR1 SGHRS, CDR2 YFSETQ. As DNA, the CDR3 is TGCGCCAGCAGCTACGGACTAGCGGGGGGCGACGAGCAGTACTTC. It translates to CASSYGLAGGDEQYF.

The chain combines TRBV5-4 with TRBJ2-5; 11 bases line up with TRBD2. This CDR3 is 15 amino acids long. Germline V gene lookup returns CDR1 SGHNT and CDR2 YYREEE (reference sequence). With V trimmed by 4 bases and J by 2 bases, 4 bases remained unmatched. The CDR3 spells CASSHTSGGQETQYF. In DNA, the CDR3 is TGTGCCAGCAGCCATACTAGCGGGGGTCAAGAGACCCAGTACTTC.

J is TRBJ1-2 and V is TRBV27; D is perhaps TRBD1 (5 bases). This CDR3 spans 14 amino acids. CDR1 is MNHEY and CDR2 is SMNVEV in the germline V gene (reference sequence). The ends were cut back, 6 bases at V and 6 bases at J, with 17 bases in the middle. CDR3 sequence: CASSPWGRADGYTF. CDR3 bases: TGTGCCAGCAGCCCGTGGGGGAGGGCGGATGGCTACACCTTC.

In this sample, this clone turned up once. V is TRBV3-1 (or the pseudogene TRBV3-2) and J is TRBJ1-3; 7 positions match TRBD1. V shed 4 bases and J 2 bases; nucleotides not matched to a gene: 2. The CDR3 runs 14 residues. Germline CDR1 and CDR2: LGHDT and YNNKEL (reference sequence). CDR3 bases: TGTGCCAGCAGCCCGAGGGGGCCTGGAAACACCATATATTTT. It specifies CASSPRGPGNTIYF.

CDR3 sequence: CASRRDSSGNTIYF. In DNA, the CDR3 is TGTGCCAGCCGACGGGACAGCTCTGGAAACACCATATATTTT. This chain links TRBV2 with TRBJ1-3; 7 positions agree with TRBD1. Looked up from germline, CDR1 is SNHLY and CDR2 is FYNNEI. The V segment lost 8 bases and the J segment 0 bases; nucleotides outside the gene matches: 4. There are 14 residues in the CDR3.

A few counts support this clone. Other nucleotide sequences from this sample produce the same CDR3. This chain connects TRBV12-3 or TRBV12-4 to TRBJ1-2; no definite D call. This CDR3 has 12 residues. V was trimmed by 3 bases and J by 5 bases, leaving 7 bases between them. CDR3 in amino acids: CASSFGDYGYTF. CDR3 DNA sequence: TGTGCCAGCAGTTTTGGAGATTATGGCTACACCTTC.

The V call is TRBV6-5, the J call TRBJ2-7, with D maybe TRBD1 (6 bases). The length of the CDR3 is 16 residues. V lost 0 bases and J 3 bases, leaving 15 bases between the germline ends. The V gene's germline CDR1 is MNHEY and CDR2 SVGAGI. CDR3 region: CASSYSLQGHGYEQYF. For the CDR3, the DNA is TGTGCCAGCAGTTACTCGCTCCAGGGACACGGCTACGAGCAGTACTTC.

The genes are TRBV19 and TRBJ1-4, with 7 bases identical to TRBD1. This CDR3 has 17 residues. V was pared by 3 bases and J by 0 bases, with 7 bases of the junction left unmatched. CDR1 is LNHDA and CDR2 is SQIVND in the germline V gene (reference sequence). The CDR3 is CASSIPGQATTNEKLFF. Written as DNA, the CDR3 is TGTGCCAGTAGTATCCCAGGACAGGCAACAACTAATGAAAAACTGTTTTTT.

The chain is built from TRBV11-2 and TRBJ2-5, with D tentatively TRBD2 (5 bases). The CDR3 consists of 16 residues. V was pared by 5 bases and J by 0 bases, with 16 bases between. Germline lookup yields CDR1 SGHAT and CDR2 FQNNGV. In DNA, the CDR3 is TGTGCCAGCAGCAGTAGAAGCTCGGACTACCAAGAGACCCAGTACTTC. Its translation is CASSSRSSDYQETQYF. Complete variable domain (other parts from reference TRBV11-2 and TRBJ2-5): EAGVAQSPRYKIIEKRQSVAFWCNPISGHATLYWYQQILGQGPKLLIQFQNNGVVDDSQLPKDRFSAERLKGVDSTLKIQPAKLEDSAVYLCASSSRSSDYQETQYFGPGTRLLVL.

The chain couples TRBV27 to TRBJ1-5; weak D call: TRBD1 (6 bases). CDR1 and CDR2 from the germline V gene are MNHEY and SMNVEV (reference sequence). Trimming removed 3 bases at V and 7 bases at J, with 10 bases between. The CDR3 consists of 13 residues. CDR3 nucleotide sequence: TGTGCCAGCAGTTTCCAGACAGGCCAGCCCCAGCATTTT. Its translation is CASSFQTGQPQHF.